The clone carrying this T cell receptor (beta chain) was found a few times. What it binds is unknown. The data stem from a study of siplizumab effects on memory and regulatory T cells. Whole-study findings and limits: Among sequences traceable to unstimulated CD4+ memory cells, alloreactive ones were significantly reduced by siplizumab.

Coculture of mixed lymphocyte reaction cells was performed at 37°C for 5 to 7 days. Sequencing was performed with immunoSEQ multiplex PCR; in TCRdb, only in-frame clones are kept and a portion is missing. This table holds 8,500 to 10,000 clones, around 40% found once. Losses at the gene ends were 3 bases for V and 6 bases for J; bases not matched to a gene: 1. Germline values: CDR1 MGHDK, CDR2 SYGVNS. The CDR3 has 13 residues. The material sequenced was CFSE-low (dividing) CD4+ T cells sorted from an allogeneic mixed lymphocyte reaction. V usage is TRBV25-1 and J usage is TRBJ2-2; 7 positions match TRBD1. The TCR sequence derives from a human donor in good health; the cells came from an allogeneic mixed lymphocyte reaction. DNA of the CDR3: TGTGCCAGCAGTGACACAGGGGCCGGGGAGCTGTTTTTT. Amino acid sequence: CASSDTGAGELFF.